Below are 9 T cell receptor beta chains sequenced from a single sample in a study of vaccination effects on CD4 cells after COVID-19. Within the ViraFEST assay, antigen-specific CD4+ T cells underwent expansion with viral peptide pools prior to sequencing. Culture lasted about nine days before CD4+ T cell isolation. Previously uninfected by SARS-CoV-2, the vaccine recipients also showed negative nucleocapsid antibodies. The repertoire was sequenced with immunoSEQ multiplex PCR; TCRdb's copy has only in-frame clones and lacks some. The sample yields around 63,000 clones, about 80% seen once. What these receptors recognize is not known. This material consisted of CD4+ T cells from PBMCs cultured with HCoV-OC43 spike peptides, taken before COVID-19 vaccination. The subset is: HCoV-OC43 spike overlapping peptide pool stimulation. These receptors were taken from a human donor who received a COVID-19 vaccine.

The V and J genes are TRBV10-3 and TRBJ1-5; no firm D call. The germline V gene has CDR1 ENHRY and CDR2 SYGVKD. The CDR3 is 16 amino acids. V lost 3 bases, J lost 2 bases, and 14 bases lay in between. CDR3 DNA: TGTGCCATCAGTGACTTTGCGGGGTACGGCAATCAGCCCCAGCATTTT. It translates to CAISDFAGYGNQPQHF.

The chain links TRBV6-5 to TRBJ2-5; D unclear. The CDR3 runs 13 residues. Germline V gene lookup returns CDR1 MNHEY and CDR2 SVGAGI. The V gene lost 2 bases and the J gene lost 7 bases, with 11 bases spanning the gap. The CDR3 is CASSYGRWGTQYF. The DNA of the CDR3 is TGTGCCAGCAGTTACGGACGATGGGGGACCCAGTACTTC.

V usage is TRBV5-5 and J usage is TRBJ2-3; 9 bases are shared with TRBD1. Trimming at V came to 0 bases and at J to 15 bases, leaving 5 bases not matched to a gene. The CDR3 covers 12 residues. The germline V gene has CDR1 SGHKS and CDR2 YYEKEE (reference sequence). Here the CDR3 DNA reads TGTGCCAGCAGCTTGGACCGGGACAGGGTTTATTTT. This gives the protein CASSLDRDRVYF.

The chain uses TRBV30 and TRBJ1-1, with TRBD1 matching 7 bases. From germline, CDR1 is GTSNPN and CDR2 SVGIG (reference sequence). Losses at the gene ends were 2 bases for V and 6 bases for J; bases not matched to a gene: 12. This CDR3 spans 15 amino acids. The CDR3 coding sequence is TGTGCCTGGAGTCTCCGGGACAGCCGGATTTCTGAAGCTTTCTTT. This sequence encodes CAWSLRDSRISEAFF.

The chain is built from TRBV18 and TRBJ1-5, with D possibly being TRBD1 (5 bases). The CDR3 sequence is 14 residues long. V lost 3 bases to trimming and J lost 3 bases, with 9 bases between them. Germline CDR1 is KGHSH and CDR2 is LQKENI. The DNA of the CDR3 is TGTGCCAGCTCACCGGGACGCCACAATCAGCCCCAGCATTTT. Translating gives CASSPGRHNQPQHF.

V and J are TRBV5-4 and TRBJ1-2; D not certain. Trimming removed 1 base at V and 3 bases at J, with 7 bases between. Germline V lookup: CDR1 SGHNT, CDR2 YYREEE (reference sequence). The CDR3 contains 13 residues. The CDR3: CASSLTPYYGYTF. DNA of the CDR3: TGTGCCAGCAGCTTGACACCCTACTATGGCTACACCTTC.

The chain employs TRBV7-3 and TRBJ2-1, with D tentatively TRBD1 or TRBD2 (5 bases each). The CDR3 runs 15 residues. V shed 5 bases and J shed 0 bases, with 11 bases lying between them. The V gene's germline CDR1 is SGHTA and CDR2 FQGTGA. The CDR3 here is CASSRGVGSYNEQFF. In DNA, the CDR3 is TGTGCCAGCAGCCGGGGCGTCGGCTCCTACAATGAGCAGTTCTTC.

The gene calls are TRBV2 and TRBJ2-7; tentatively, D is TRBD1 or TRBD2 (5 bases each). The CDR3 runs 13 residues. CDR1 and CDR2 (germline): SNHLY, FYNNEI. Between the trimmed V and J ends, which lost 6 bases and 4 bases, there was a span of 13 bases. The CDR3 nucleotides read TGTGCCAGCAGGGGGGACGGAGGTTACGAGCAGTACGTC. This encodes CASRGDGGYEQYV.

The rearrangement links TRBV7-2 to TRBJ2-5; TRBD2 aligns across 15 bases. CDR3 length: 16 amino acids. Germline V gene lookup returns CDR1 SGHTA and CDR2 FQGNSA. Trimming at V came to 7 bases and at J to 4 bases, leaving 7 bases not matched to a gene. CDR3 sequence: CASIPPGLAGGETQYF. Written as DNA, the CDR3 is TGTGCCAGCATCCCCCCGGGACTAGCGGGGGGAGAGACCCAGTACTTC.